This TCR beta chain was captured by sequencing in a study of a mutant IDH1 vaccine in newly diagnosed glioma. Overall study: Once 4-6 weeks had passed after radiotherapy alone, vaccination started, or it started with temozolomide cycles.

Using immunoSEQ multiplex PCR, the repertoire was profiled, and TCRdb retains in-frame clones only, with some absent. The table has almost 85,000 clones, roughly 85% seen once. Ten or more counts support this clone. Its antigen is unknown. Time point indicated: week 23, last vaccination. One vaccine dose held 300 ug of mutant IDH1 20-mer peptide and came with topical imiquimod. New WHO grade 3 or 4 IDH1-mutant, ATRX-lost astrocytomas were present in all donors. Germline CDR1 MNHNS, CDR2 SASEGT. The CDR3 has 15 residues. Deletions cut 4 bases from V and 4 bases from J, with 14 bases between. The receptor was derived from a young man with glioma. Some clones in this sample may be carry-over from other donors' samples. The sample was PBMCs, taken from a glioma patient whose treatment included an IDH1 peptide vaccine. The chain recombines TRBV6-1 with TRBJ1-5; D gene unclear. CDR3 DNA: TGTGCCAGCAGTGGACCGCTAGCGTCTAATCAGCCCCAGCATTTT. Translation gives CASSGPLASNQPQHF.